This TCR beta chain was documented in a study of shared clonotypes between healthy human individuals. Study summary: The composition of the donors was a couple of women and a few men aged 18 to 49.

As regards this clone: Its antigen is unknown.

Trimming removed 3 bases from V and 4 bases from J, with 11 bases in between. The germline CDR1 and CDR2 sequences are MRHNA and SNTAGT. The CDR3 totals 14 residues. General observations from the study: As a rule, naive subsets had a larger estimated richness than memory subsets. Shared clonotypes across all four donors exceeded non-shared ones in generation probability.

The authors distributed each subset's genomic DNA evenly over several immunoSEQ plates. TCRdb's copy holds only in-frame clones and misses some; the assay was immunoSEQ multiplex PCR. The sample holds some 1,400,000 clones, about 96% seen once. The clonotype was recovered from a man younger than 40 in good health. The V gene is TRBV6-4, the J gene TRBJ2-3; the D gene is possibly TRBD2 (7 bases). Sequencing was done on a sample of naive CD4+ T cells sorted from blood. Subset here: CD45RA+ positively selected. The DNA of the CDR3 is TGTGCCAGCAGTGAGGGGGGGCCCCCAGATACGCAGTATTTT. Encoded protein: CASSEGGPPDTQYF.